The 32 T cell receptor beta chains presented below share a single source sample, sequenced in a study of PD-1 blockade in classical Hodgkin lymphoma. TCRdb's copy holds only in-frame clones and misses some; the assay was immunoSEQ multiplex PCR. This table holds about 60,000 clones, around 90% found once. Every single patient, without exception, relapsed after autologous stem cell transplantation, and brentuximab vedotin exposure varied. The starting material was peripheral blood mononuclear cells (PBMCs), obtained at baseline. The receptors derive from a human donor with classical Hodgkin lymphoma.

This rearrangement joins TRBV7-6 to TRBJ2-3; 7 bases line up with TRBD2. Trimming cost V 3 bases and J 2 bases; bases outside gene matches: 14. The CDR3 sequence is 18 residues long. Looked up from germline, CDR1 is SGHVS and CDR2 is FNYEAQ. CDR3 bases: TGTGCCAGCAGCTTTTGGGCTGAGCGGGGCCATACCACAGATACGCAGTATTTT. Its translation is CASSFWAERGHTTDTQYF.

In its sample, this clone was seen once. The J gene is TRBJ2-3, the V gene TRBV6-1; D possibly corresponds to TRBD1 (5 bases). The CDR3 runs 12 residues. CDR1 is MNHNS, CDR2 SASEGT, per germline. The V and J ends lost 7 bases and 6 bases respectively, with 11 bases between them. In DNA, the CDR3 is TGTGCCAGCACCAGGGTACGGGATACGCAGTATTTT. As protein: CASTRVRDTQYF.

The CDR3, as DNA: TGTGCCAGCGGCGGGGGGGCCGCCCGGGAAACGCAGTATTTT. Its protein product is CASGGGAARETQYF. The chain employs TRBV28 and TRBJ2-3, with 9 positions matching TRBD2. This CDR3 contains 14 residues. V lost 8 bases and J lost 9; bases outside the gene matches: 12. Germline loops: CDR1 MDHEN, CDR2 SYDVKM.

The V and J genes are TRBV6-5 and TRBJ2-7; possibly TRBD2 for D (7 bases). Trimming stripped 0 bases from V and 5 bases from J, with 17 bases between. The CDR3 contains 16 residues. CDR1 and CDR2 from the germline V gene are MNHEY and SVGAGI. This chain's CDR3 is CASSYSTAGAAHEQYF. In DNA, the CDR3 is TGTGCCAGCAGTTACTCGACCGCGGGGGCGGCGCACGAGCAGTACTTC.

The J gene is TRBJ2-7, the V gene TRBV7-8, with unresolved D. Trimming left V 3 bases short and J 4 bases short, with 10 bases between. Germline CDR1 SGHVS, CDR2 FQNEAQ. The CDR3 runs 13 residues. In DNA, the CDR3 is TGTGCCAGCAGCTTCGAGCCGATTTACGAGCAGTACTTC. This codes for CASSFEPIYEQYF.

The DNA for the CDR3 is TGTGCCGCATCGCCCGGGGGCGCGGGCACCGGGGAGCTGTTTTTT. It translates to CAASPGGAGTGELFF. The chain joins TRBV28 to TRBJ2-2; D might be TRBD1 or TRBD2, each matching 6 bases. This CDR3 region has 15 residues. V lost 11 bases and J 4 bases, leaving 20 bases between the germline ends. The germline V gene encodes CDR1 MDHEN and CDR2 SYDVKM.

This clone was picked up one time. The chain links TRBV28 to TRBJ2-7, with 7 bases lining up with TRBD2. Germline lookup yields CDR1 MDHEN and CDR2 SYDVKM. After removal of 2 bases from V and 4 bases from J, the junction contained 14 bases not matched to a gene. The CDR3 is 17 residues long. The CDR3 bases are TGTGCCAGCAGTTTACACCTAGCTAGCGGAACCCGGTACGAGCAGTACTTC. It translates to CASSLHLASGTRYEQYF.

This clone was counted a single time. The chain recombines TRBV5-6 with TRBJ2-7; D may be TRBD1 or TRBD2 (5 bases each). Germline CDR1 is SGHDT and CDR2 is YYEEEE. This CDR3 region has 13 residues. Trimming cost V 4 bases and J 2 bases, with 10 bases left between them. The CDR3 DNA reads as TGTGCCAGCAGCCGGGACGGAACCTACGAGCAGTACTTC. It translates to CASSRDGTYEQYF.

The chain is built from TRBV5-1 and TRBJ2-3; D may match TRBD1 or TRBD2 (5 bases each). The germline gives CDR1 SGHRS, CDR2 YFSETQ. With 4 bases removed from V and 3 bases from J, the gap between germline ends came to 12 bases. The CDR3 has 14 residues. The CDR3 region has the DNA TGCGCCAGCAGCCCCCCCGGGGCTACAGATACGCAGTATTTT. Translated, it gives CASSPPGATDTQYF.

The chain joins TRBV6-1 to TRBJ2-7; D perhaps matches TRBD2 (5 bases). The CDR3 loop spans 15 amino acids. Between the trimmed V and J ends, which lost 0 bases and 7 bases, there was a span of 16 bases. Germline V gene sequence: CDR1 MNHNS, CDR2 SASEGT. CDR3 protein: CASSEAEAAFGEQYF. In DNA, the CDR3 is TGTGCCAGCAGTGAAGCGGAGGCAGCGTTTGGTGAGCAGTACTTC.

This chain connects TRBV2 to TRBJ2-1; the match to TRBD2 covers 14 bases. Germline lookup yields CDR1 SNHLY and CDR2 FYNNEI. The CDR3 length is 16 residues. V lost 5 bases to trimming and J lost 9 bases; unmatched junction nucleotides: 9. CDR3 region: CASSLWTSGRNGEQFF. The CDR3 DNA is TGTGCCAGCAGTCTTTGGACTAGCGGGAGGAATGGTGAGCAGTTCTTC.

The chain uses TRBV5-1 and TRBJ2-2; D ambiguous. In germline, CDR1 is SGHRS, CDR2 YFSETQ. This CDR3 contains 12 residues. V was clipped by 5 bases and J by 7 bases, with 9 bases between them. The CDR3: CASSLDGGELFF. CDR3 in DNA: TGCGCCAGCAGTCTGGATGGCGGGGAGCTGTTTTTT.

The chain couples TRBV19 to TRBJ1-2; D is ambiguous. There are 13 residues in the CDR3. Germline values: CDR1 LNHDA, CDR2 SQIVND (reference sequence). Trimming removed 6 bases from V and 2 bases from J, with 10 bases in between. The chain's CDR3 is CASRGAGNYGYTF. The DNA of the CDR3 is TGTGCCAGTAGGGGAGCCGGGAACTATGGCTACACCTTC.

The V call is TRBV11-2, the J call TRBJ2-7, with no clear D. Germline V gene lookup returns CDR1 SGHAT and CDR2 FQNNGV. The CDR3 contains 11 residues. Trimming cost V 3 bases and J 4 bases, with 4 bases left between them. As DNA, the CDR3 is TGTGCCAGCAGCTTTCGGTACGAGCAGTACTTC. It is translated as CASSFRYEQYF.

This chain links TRBV9 with TRBJ2-3, with unresolved D. Trimming took off 2 bases at V and 2 bases at J, with 9 bases between the two ends. CDR1 and CDR2 (germline): SGDLS, YYNGEE. There are 14 residues in the CDR3. The CDR3, as DNA: TGTGCCAGCAGCGTGGATATAGCCACAGATACGCAGTATTTT. It translates to CASSVDIATDTQYF.

The chain couples TRBV5-1 to TRBJ2-3; TRBD2 aligns across 13 bases. The ends lost 2 bases at V and 6 bases at J; junction bases unmatched: 9. Per the germline V gene, CDR1 is SGHRS and CDR2 is YFSETQ. The CDR3 sequence is 17 residues long. The CDR3 nucleotides are TGCGCCAGCAGCTTCTCCACAGGGACTAGCGGGACCGATACGCAGTATTTT. It encodes CASSFSTGTSGTDTQYF.

V and J are TRBV7-9 and TRBJ2-4; D gene uncertain. CDR3 size: 14 residues. Trimming cost V 2 bases and J 2 bases, with 7 bases left between them. CDR1 and CDR2 from the germline V gene are SEHNR and FQNEAQ (reference sequence). CDR3 sequence reads: CASSLIGTKNIQYF. The CDR3 nucleotides are TGTGCCAGCAGCTTAATAGGGACCAAAAACATTCAGTACTTC.

The CDR3 region is CASSDRGQETQYF. The CDR3 DNA follows: TGTGCCAGCAGCGACAGGGGCCAAGAGACCCAGTACTTC. The genes are TRBV7-2 and TRBJ2-5; 8 bases agree with TRBD1. Trimming removed 5 bases from V and 1 base from J; junction bases left unmatched: 0. CDR3 length: 13 residues. Germline CDR1 SGHTA, CDR2 FQGNSA.

This clone was recorded a few times. This sequence joins TRBV7-6 and TRBJ1-6, with D perhaps TRBD1 (6 bases). Germline V lookup: CDR1 SGHVS, CDR2 FNYEAQ. There are 16 residues in the CDR3. V shed 2 bases and J shed 6 bases, with 14 bases lying between them. The DNA of the CDR3 is TGTGCCAGCAGCTTACGGGGCCGGGGGGCTAATTCACCCCTCCACTTT. This gives the protein CASSLRGRGANSPLHF.

This sequence joins TRBV7-9 and TRBJ2-5, with 12 bases identical to TRBD2. The end of the DNA fits TRBJ2-7 better, so the J call may be wrong. This CDR3 spans 15 amino acids. Germline CDR1 reads SEHNR; CDR2 reads FQNEAQ (reference sequence). CDR3 residues: CASSSGTSGSYEQYF. The DNA for the CDR3 is TGTGCCAGCAGCTCCGGGACTAGCGGGTCCTACGAGCAGTACTTC.

The V and J genes are TRBV18 and TRBJ2-3; 9 bases are shared with TRBD1. Germline V gene data show CDR1 as KGHSH and CDR2 as LQKENI. Unmatched junction bases numbered 3, after V lost 0 bases and J lost 2 bases. The CDR3 contains 16 residues. Written as DNA, the CDR3 is TGTGCCAGCTCACCACCTGGGACAGGGAACACAGATACGCAGTATTTT. Protein sequence: CASSPPGTGNTDTQYF.

J is TRBJ2-5 and V is TRBV7-2, with D perhaps matching TRBD2 (6 bases). The CDR3 is made up of 15 amino acids. V dropped 2 bases and J dropped 5 bases, with 15 bases sitting between them. CDR1 and CDR2 (germline): SGHTA, FQGNSA. The CDR3 here is CASSLKSGTWETQYF. The CDR3 coding sequence is TGTGCCAGCAGCTTAAAGTCAGGGACTTGGGAGACCCAGTACTTC.

V is TRBV6-1 and J is TRBJ2-7; TRBD1 might be the D (5 bases). Germline V gives CDR1 MNHNS, CDR2 SASEGT. The CDR3 is 13 amino acids. V lost 6 bases and J lost 4, with 13 bases in between. CDR3 sequence (DNA): TGTGCCAGCAGGGTAGGGGCGCAATACGAGCAGTACTTC. Translating gives CASRVGAQYEQYF.

The chain has TRBV10-3 and TRBJ2-2; 10 bases agree with TRBD1. CDR3 size: 13 residues. From germline, CDR1 is ENHRY and CDR2 SYGVKD. In nucleotides, the CDR3 is TGTGGTTCGACAGGGGGCGCTGGCGGGGAGCTGTTTTTT. This encodes CGSTGGAGGELFF.

The chain uses TRBV19 and TRBJ2-2, with TRBD1 identical over 9 bases. From germline, CDR1 is LNHDA and CDR2 SQIVND (reference sequence). With V trimmed by 11 bases and J by 4 bases, 5 bases remained unmatched. The CDR3 covers 13 residues. This chain's CDR3 is CAVGQGPTGELFF. For the CDR3, the DNA is TGTGCCGTGGGACAGGGACCCACCGGGGAGCTGTTTTTT. The complete variable domain, with remaining parts taken from reference TRBV19 and TRBJ2-2, reads DGGITQSPKYLFRKEGQNVTLSCEQNLNHDAMYWYRQDPGQGLRLIYYSQIVNDFQKGDIAEGYSVSREKKESFPLTVTSAQKNPTAFYLCAVGQGPTGELFFGEGSRLTVL.

This clone was seen once. This chain links TRBV11-2 with TRBJ2-3; D ambiguous. This CDR3 region has 13 residues. Looked up from germline, CDR1 is SGHAT and CDR2 is FQNNGV. Trimming removed 1 base at V and 2 bases at J, with 4 bases between. CDR3 sequence reads: CASSLGTTDTQYF. The CDR3, as DNA: TGTGCCAGCAGCTTAGGCACCACAGATACGCAGTATTTT.

The chain uses TRBV9 and TRBJ2-5, with TRBD1 matching over 8 bases. The CDR3 covers 15 residues. Trimming removed 3 bases from V and 11 bases from J; junction bases left unmatched: 15. Looked up from germline, CDR1 is SGDLS and CDR2 is YYNGEE. The CDR3: CASSASGGPPGEQYF. The CDR3 DNA is TGTGCCAGCAGCGCGTCAGGGGGCCCCCCCGGGGAGCAGTACTTC.

The rearrangement uses TRBV27 and TRBJ2-6; no firm D call. V was trimmed by 8 bases and J by 2 bases, leaving 10 bases between them. This CDR3 comprises 14 residues. Germline CDR1 and CDR2: MNHEY and SMNVEV (reference sequence). This CDR3 reads CASLRATGANVLTF. The CDR3 region has the DNA TGTGCCAGCCTTCGGGCAACTGGGGCCAACGTCCTGACTTTC.

DNA for the CDR3: TGTGCCAGCAGCCCCGGACTAGTTCCAGATACGCAGTATTTT. Translated: CASSPGLVPDTQYF. V gene TRBV7-3 combines with J gene TRBJ2-3, with 7 bases fitting TRBD2. With V trimmed by 5 bases and J by 4 bases, 6 bases remained unmatched. Germline loops: CDR1 SGHTA, CDR2 FQGTGA. CDR3 length: 14 amino acids.

The V call is TRBV19, the J call TRBJ2-3; D ambiguous. Germline values: CDR1 LNHDA, CDR2 SQIVND (reference sequence). Trimming cost V 0 bases and J 3 bases, with 4 bases left between them. The CDR3 has 13 residues. The CDR3 reads CASSIDLTDTQYF. CDR3 in DNA: TGTGCCAGTAGTATAGATCTGACAGATACGCAGTATTTT.

The CDR3 protein is CASSTPARFNIQYF. The CDR3 coding sequence is TGTGCCAGCAGTACCCCAGCCCGGTTCAACATTCAGTACTTC. This chain uses TRBV6-6 with TRBJ2-4; unclear D gene. From germline, CDR1 is MNHNY and CDR2 SVGAGI (reference sequence). The CDR3 is made up of 14 amino acids. V was cut by 5 bases and J by 7 bases, with 15 bases left in between.

The V call is TRBV19, the J call TRBJ1-5; 7 bases map to TRBD1. The V and J ends lost 7 bases and 6 bases, in that order; junction bases with no gene match: 12. CDR3 length: 15 amino acids. CDR1 LNHDA and CDR2 SQIVND come from the germline V gene (reference sequence). Here the CDR3 reads CASNYGTEGRQPQHF. DNA of the CDR3: TGTGCCAGTAATTACGGGACAGAGGGGCGTCAGCCCCAGCATTTT.